These T cell receptor beta chains were read from a single sample in a study of HIV-infected children after antiretroviral therapy interruption. One entry per CDR3 protein results from TCRdb running MiXCR on the 3' RACE reads. The sample holds about 89,000 distinct CDR3 sequences, 5.5% to 8.5% seen once. Sample: CD45RA+ CD4+ T cells from PBMCs, pooled from several time points, taken from a donor given antiretroviral therapy, either interrupted or continuous. The receptors shown here come from a pool of human donors with HIV. The CDR3 runs from the conserved cysteine through the conserved F or W. Expanded clones get a size class; other rows say once, few or many, or leave the size out.

abundance	v_gene	j_gene	CDR3aa
many	TRBV29-1	TRBJ2-7	CSATGTGPEQYF
many	TRBV2	TRBJ1-5	CASSARQFSNQPQHF
few	TRBV20-1	TRBJ2-1	CSASPDRVNEQFF
-	TRBV5-5	TRBJ2-1	CASSLAGQGNYNEQFF
many	TRBV27	TRBJ2-6	CASRPMQGLSSGANVLTF
few	TRBV5-5	TRBJ1-1	CASSQYRGGKLVTEAFF
many	TRBV5-4	TRBJ2-6	CASRAGGNGANVLTF
few	TRBV18	TRBJ1-1	CASTFGTGRTEAFF
-	TRBV19	TRBJ2-1	CASSTLNEQFF
-	TRBV19	TRBJ2-3	CASSITGTDTQYF
-	TRBV29-1	TRBJ2-7	CSVDNRREGSYEQYF
many	TRBV3-1	TRBJ1-2	CASSQDGRGYGYTF
many	TRBV30	TRBJ2-4	CAWTLGHGNIQYF
many	TRBV5-1	TRBJ2-7	CASWRIDEQYF
-	TRBV5-1	TRBJ2-1	CASSLLEVRNEQFF
once	TRBV20-1	TRBJ2-3	CSAKLSGRGTDTQYF
many	TRBV2	TRBJ2-1	CASSGKAGEAEQFF
many	TRBV24-1	TRBJ2-7	CATADDSWYEQYF
many	TRBV5-5	TRBJ2-1	CASSLVSLSYNEQFF
few	TRBV5-8	TRBJ1-1	CASSPLTGDWAEAFF
-	TRBV21-1	TRBJ2-3	CASSGTGGKDTQYF
-	TRBV7-2	TRBJ2-5	CASSPWRNNRGETQYF
many	TRBV12-3/TRBV12-4	TRBJ1-2	CASSENRGFFDYGYTF
few	TRBV29-1	TRBJ2-3	CSVESRDSSTDTQYF
many	TRBV12-3/TRBV12-4	TRBJ2-7	CASHWTSGSYEQYF
many	TRBV10-3	TRBJ1-1	CAIREDLPGGSTEAFF
many	TRBV11-2	TRBJ2-7	CASSLGVAGSSGSEQYF
few	TRBV4-1	TRBJ1-4	CASSQFRDKANEKLFF
-	TRBV19	TRBJ2-5	CASSTRRGTQETQYF
many	TRBV29-1	TRBJ1-2	CSVETVRNGYTF
many	TRBV4-1	TRBJ1-6	CASSQEPWDRVRNSPLHF
many	TRBV7-9	TRBJ2-3	CASSLKRSGTDTQYF
few	TRBV11-1	TRBJ2-3	CASRSTVGGRADTQYF
many	TRBV19	TRBJ1-5	CASSITNQPQHF
many	TRBV20-1	TRBJ1-5	CSARENGPKNQPQHF
-	TRBV2	TRBJ2-7	CASSEGGALYEQYF
-	TRBV5-1	TRBJ2-2	CASSVTNGRSTGELFF
many	TRBV6-1	TRBJ2-3	CASSNNRAYTQYF
many	TRBV10-3	TRBJ2-1	CAIGGQTRSSYNEQFF
many	TRBV19	TRBJ1-2	CASSIFRGRDYGYTF
many	TRBV15	TRBJ1-2	CATSRDPAAPYGYTF
many	TRBV6-6	TRBJ2-1	CASSYSLGQGGDEQFF
many	TRBV6-5	TRBJ2-5	CASSGATGTSGRVLETQYF